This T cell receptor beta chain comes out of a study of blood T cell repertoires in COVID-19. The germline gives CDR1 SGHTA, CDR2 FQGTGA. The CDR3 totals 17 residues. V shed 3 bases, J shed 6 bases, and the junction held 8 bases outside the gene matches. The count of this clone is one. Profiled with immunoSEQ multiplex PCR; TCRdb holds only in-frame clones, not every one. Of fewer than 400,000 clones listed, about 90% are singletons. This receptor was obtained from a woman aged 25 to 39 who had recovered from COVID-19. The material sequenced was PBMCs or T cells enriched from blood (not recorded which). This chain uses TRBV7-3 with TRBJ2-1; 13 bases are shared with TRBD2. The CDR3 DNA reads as TGTGCCAGCAGCTTCACTAGCGGGGGGGCCTCTCGCAATGAGCAGTTCTTC. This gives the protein CASSFTSGGASRNEQFF. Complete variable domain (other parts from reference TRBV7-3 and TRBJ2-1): GAGVSQTPSNKVTEKGKYVELRCDPISGHTALYWYRQSLGQGPEFLIYFQGTGAADDSGLPNDRFFAVRPEGSVSTLKIQRTERGDSAVYLCASSFTSGGASRNEQFFGPGTRLTVL.